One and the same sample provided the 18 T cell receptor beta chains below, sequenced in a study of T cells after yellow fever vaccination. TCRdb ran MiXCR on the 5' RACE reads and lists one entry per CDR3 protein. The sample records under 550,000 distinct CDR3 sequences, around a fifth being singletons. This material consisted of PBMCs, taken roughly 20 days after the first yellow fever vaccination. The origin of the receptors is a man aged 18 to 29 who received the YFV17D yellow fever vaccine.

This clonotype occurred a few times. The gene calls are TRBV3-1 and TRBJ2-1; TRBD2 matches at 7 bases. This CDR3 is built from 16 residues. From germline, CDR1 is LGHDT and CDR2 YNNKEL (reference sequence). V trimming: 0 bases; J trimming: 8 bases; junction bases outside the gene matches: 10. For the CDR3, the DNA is TGTGCCAGCAGCCAAGAGGGGGGGACTTCCACCTATGAGCAGTTCTTC. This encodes CASSQEGGTSTYEQFF.

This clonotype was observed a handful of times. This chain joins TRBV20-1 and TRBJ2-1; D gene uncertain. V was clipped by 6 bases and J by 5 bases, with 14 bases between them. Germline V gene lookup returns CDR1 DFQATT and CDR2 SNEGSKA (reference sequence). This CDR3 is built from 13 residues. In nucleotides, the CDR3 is TGCAGTGCCAGATTTCTCGCGGACAATGAGCAGTTCTTC. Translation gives CSARFLADNEQFF.

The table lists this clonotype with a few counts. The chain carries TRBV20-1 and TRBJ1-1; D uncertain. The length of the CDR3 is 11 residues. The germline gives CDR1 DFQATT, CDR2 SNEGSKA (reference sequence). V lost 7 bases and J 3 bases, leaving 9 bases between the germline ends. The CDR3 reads CSDSIDTEAFF. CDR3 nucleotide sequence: TGCAGTGATAGCATTGACACTGAAGCTTTCTTT.

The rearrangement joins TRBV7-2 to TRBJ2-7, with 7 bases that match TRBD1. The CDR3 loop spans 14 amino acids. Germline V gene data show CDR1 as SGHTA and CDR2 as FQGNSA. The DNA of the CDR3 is TGTGCGACCTCTAGTTACGGGACAGCCTACGAGCAGTACTTC. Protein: CATSSYGTAYEQYF.

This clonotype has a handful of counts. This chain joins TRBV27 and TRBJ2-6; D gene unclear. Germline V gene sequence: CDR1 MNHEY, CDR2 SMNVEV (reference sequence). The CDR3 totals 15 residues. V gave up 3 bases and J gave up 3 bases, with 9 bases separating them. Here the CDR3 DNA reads TGTGCCAGCAGTTTGGGGTCTTTTGGGGCCAACGTCCTGACTTTC. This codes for CASSLGSFGANVLTF. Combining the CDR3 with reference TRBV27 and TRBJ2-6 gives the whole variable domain EAQVTQNPRYLITVTGKKLTVTCSQNMNHEYMSWYRQDPGLGLRQIYYSMNVEVTDKGDVPEGYKVSRKEKRNFPLILESPSPNQTSLYFCASSLGSFGANVLTFGAGSRLTVL.

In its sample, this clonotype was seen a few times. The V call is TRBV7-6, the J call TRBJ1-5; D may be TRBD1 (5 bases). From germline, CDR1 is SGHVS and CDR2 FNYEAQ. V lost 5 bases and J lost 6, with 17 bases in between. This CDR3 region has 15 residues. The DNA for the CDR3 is TGTGCCAGCAGCAGTCCTGGGGAGAGGGGTCAGCCCCAGCATTTT. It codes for CASSSPGERGQPQHF.

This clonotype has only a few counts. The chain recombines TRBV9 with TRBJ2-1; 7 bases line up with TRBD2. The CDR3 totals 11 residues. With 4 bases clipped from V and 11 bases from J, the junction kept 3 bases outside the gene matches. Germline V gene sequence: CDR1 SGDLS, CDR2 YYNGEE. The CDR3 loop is CASSLGTKQFF. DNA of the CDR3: TGTGCCAGCAGCCTGGGGACTAAGCAGTTCTTC. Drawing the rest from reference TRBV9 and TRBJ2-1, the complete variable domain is DSGVTQTPKHLITATGQRVTLRCSPRSGDLSVYWYQQSLDQGLQFLIQYYNGEERAKGNILERFSAQQFPDLHSELNLSSLELGDSALYFCASSLGTKQFFGPGTRLTVL.

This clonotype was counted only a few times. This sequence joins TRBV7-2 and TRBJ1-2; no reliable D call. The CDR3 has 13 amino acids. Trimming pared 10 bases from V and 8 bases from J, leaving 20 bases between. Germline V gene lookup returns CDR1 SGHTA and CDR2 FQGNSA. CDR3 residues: CATTGGQSRGYTF. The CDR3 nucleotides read TGTGCCACCACCGGAGGGCAGTCGAGAGGCTACACCTTC.

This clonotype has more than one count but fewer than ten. The CDR3 DNA is TGTGCCAGCAAAACGGACAGGGGTTCCTACAATGAGCAGTTCTTC. It is translated as CASKTDRGSYNEQFF. The V gene is TRBV3-1, the J gene TRBJ2-1, with 9 bases matching TRBD1. The CDR3 contains 15 residues. Germline V gives CDR1 LGHDT, CDR2 YNNKEL (reference sequence). The V segment lost 7 bases and the J segment 1 base; nucleotides outside the gene matches: 5.

This chain's CDR3 is CASSYSGVKNEKLFF. Here the CDR3 DNA reads TGTGCCAGCAGTTACTCTGGGGTGAAAAATGAAAAACTGTTTTTT. This chain joins TRBV6-5 and TRBJ1-4, with no clear D. V lost 0 bases, J lost 5 bases, and 10 bases lay in between. This CDR3 has 15 amino acids. Germline CDR1 is MNHEY and CDR2 is SVGAGI.

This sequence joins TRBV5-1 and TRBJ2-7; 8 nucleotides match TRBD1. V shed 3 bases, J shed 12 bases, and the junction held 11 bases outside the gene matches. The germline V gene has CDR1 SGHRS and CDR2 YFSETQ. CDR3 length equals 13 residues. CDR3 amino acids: CASSSTGQENVYF. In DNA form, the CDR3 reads TGCGCCAGCAGCTCAACGGGACAGGAGAACGTGTACTTC.

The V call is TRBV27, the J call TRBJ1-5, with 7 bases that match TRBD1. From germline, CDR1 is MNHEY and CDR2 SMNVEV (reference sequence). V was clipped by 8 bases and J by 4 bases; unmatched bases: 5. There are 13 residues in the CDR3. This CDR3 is CASWTGTNQPQHF. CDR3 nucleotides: TGTGCCAGCTGGACAGGTACTAATCAGCCCCAGCATTTT.

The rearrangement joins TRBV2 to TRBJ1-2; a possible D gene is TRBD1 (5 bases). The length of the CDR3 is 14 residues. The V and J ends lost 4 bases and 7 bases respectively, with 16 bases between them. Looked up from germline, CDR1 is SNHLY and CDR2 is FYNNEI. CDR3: CASSGAARGFGYTF. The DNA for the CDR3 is TGTGCCAGCAGTGGGGCAGCCCGGGGCTTTGGCTACACCTTC.

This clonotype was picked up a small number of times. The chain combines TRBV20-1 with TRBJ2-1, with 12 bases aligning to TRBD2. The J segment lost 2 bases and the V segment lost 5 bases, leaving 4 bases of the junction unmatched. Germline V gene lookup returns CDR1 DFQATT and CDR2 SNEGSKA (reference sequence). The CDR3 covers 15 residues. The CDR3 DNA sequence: TGCAGTGCTGCTAGCGGGGGGGGCGCCTACAATGAGCAGTTCTTC. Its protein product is CSAASGGGAYNEQFF.

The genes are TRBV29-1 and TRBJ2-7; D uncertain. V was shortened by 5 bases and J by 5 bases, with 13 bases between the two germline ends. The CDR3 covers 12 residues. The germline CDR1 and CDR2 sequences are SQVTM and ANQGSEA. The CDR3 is CSVRLPGDEQYF. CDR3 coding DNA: TGCAGCGTTCGCTTGCCTGGGGACGAGCAGTACTTC.

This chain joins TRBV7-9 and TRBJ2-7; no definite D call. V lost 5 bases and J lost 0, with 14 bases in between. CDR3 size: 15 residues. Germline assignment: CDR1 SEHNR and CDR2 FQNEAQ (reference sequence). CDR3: CASSQLSGSSYEQYF. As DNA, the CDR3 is TGTGCCAGCAGCCAGCTTTCGGGTAGCTCCTACGAGCAGTACTTC. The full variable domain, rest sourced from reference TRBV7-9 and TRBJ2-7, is DTGVSQNPRHKITKRGQNVTFRCDPISEHNRLYWYRQTLGQGPEFLTYFQNEAQLEKSRLLSDRFSAERPKGSFSTLEIQRTEQGDSAMYLCASSQLSGSSYEQYFGPGTRLTVT.

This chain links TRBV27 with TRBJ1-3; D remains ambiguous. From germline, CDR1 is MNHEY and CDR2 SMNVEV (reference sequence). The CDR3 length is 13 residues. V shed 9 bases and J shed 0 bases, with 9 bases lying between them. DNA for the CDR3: TGTGCCAGTGACACCCACTCTGGAAACACCATATATTTT. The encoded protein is CASDTHSGNTIYF.

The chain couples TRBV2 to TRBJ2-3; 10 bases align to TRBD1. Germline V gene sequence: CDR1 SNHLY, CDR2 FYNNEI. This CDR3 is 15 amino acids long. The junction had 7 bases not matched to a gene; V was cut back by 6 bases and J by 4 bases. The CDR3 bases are TGTGCCAGCAGCGAGACAGGGGGCGTCCCAGATACGCAGTATTTT. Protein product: CASSETGGVPDTQYF. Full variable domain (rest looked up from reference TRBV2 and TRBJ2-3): EPEVTQTPSHQVTQMGQEVILRCVPISNHLYFYWYRQILGQKVEFLVSFYNNEISEKSEIFDDQFSVERPDGSNFTLKIRSTKLEDSAMYFCASSETGGVPDTQYFGPGTRLTVL.